This is a list of T cell receptor beta chains from one sample in a study of control samples from healthy donors and cancer patients. The repertoire was sequenced with immunoSEQ multiplex PCR; TCRdb's copy has only in-frame clones and lacks some. The sample has about 41,000 clones; about 94% are singletons. The sequencing sample was made of blood. Receptors originate from a man aged 55 to 69 in good health. The CDR3 runs from the conserved cysteine through the conserved F or W. The order of the fields is CDR3 DNA, CDR3 protein, V gene, J gene, CDR3 length, D gene, clone size. D genes are given only for firm matches. Size is omitted from some rows. Given values are once, few, many or a class for expanded clones.

TGTGCCAGCGGCCAGGGGGCAGGAGTCAATCAGCCCCAGCATTTT	CASGQGAGVNQPQHF	TRBV28	TRBJ1-5	15	TRBD1	once
TGTGCCAGCAGTTACTCGGGCCTCAACTATGGCTACACCTTC	CASSYSGLNYGYTF	TRBV6-2/TRBV6-3	TRBJ1-2	14	NA	NA
TGTGCCAGCTCACTAACTAGCGGGAGAGTCAATGAGCAGTTCTTC	CASSLTSGRVNEQFF	TRBV18	TRBJ2-1	15	TRBD2	NA
TGTGCCAGCAGCTTAGGAGGGGGCTTCGAAAAACTGTTTTTT	CASSLGGGFEKLFF	TRBV7-9	TRBJ1-4	14	TRBD1	NA
TGTGCCAGCAAGGAGGGGTTTGAAAAACTGTTTTTT	CASKEGFEKLFF	TRBV12-3/TRBV12-4	TRBJ1-4	12	NA	NA
TGTGCCAGCAGGGGGACGAGGGACACTGAAGCTTTCTTT	CASRGTRDTEAFF	TRBV6-4	TRBJ1-1	13	NA	NA
TGTGCCAGCAGCTTAGTTGGGGAGACCCAGTACTTC	CASSLVGETQYF	TRBV7-2	TRBJ2-5	12	NA	NA
TGTGCCAGCAGTTTAAAGGGAGACACTGAAGCTTTCTTT	CASSLKGDTEAFF	TRBV12-3/TRBV12-4	TRBJ1-1	13	NA	NA
TGTGCCAGCAGCTTAGGGACAGGGGGCCTCAATGAGCAGTTCTTC	CASSLGTGGLNEQFF	TRBV7-8	TRBJ2-1	15	TRBD1	NA
TGTGCCAGCAGTCTGCCCGGGTGGGACAGGTTCTCCTACGAGCAGTACTTC	CASSLPGWDRFSYEQYF	TRBV28	TRBJ2-7	17	TRBD1	NA
TGTGCCAGCAGTTCAGGACTAGCGGGAGATAGCTCCTACGAGCAGTACTTC	CASSSGLAGDSSYEQYF	TRBV27	TRBJ2-7	17	TRBD2	NA
TGCAGTGCTAGTGACCACGAGCAGTACTTC	CSASDHEQYF	TRBV20-1	TRBJ2-7	10	NA	once
TGTGCCAGCTCACGAACGACTAGCGGGGGCACAGATACGCAGTATTTT	CASSRTTSGGTDTQYF	TRBV18	TRBJ2-3	16	TRBD2	once
TGTGCCAGCAGGGCCCACGGCGAGGCTGAAGCTTTCTTT	CASRAHGEAEAFF	TRBV6-5	TRBJ1-1	13	NA	once
TGTGCCAGCAGCTTAAGGGTAGCGGGCCTCACAGATACGCAGTATTTT	CASSLRVAGLTDTQYF	TRBV11-3	TRBJ2-3	16	TRBD2	NA
TGTGCCAGCAGCTCCAGGGTTAAGGAGACCCAGTACTTC	CASSSRVKETQYF	TRBV11-2	TRBJ2-5	13	NA	once
TGTGCCAGCACGGAACGGTCTGGGGCCAAATACGAGCAGTACTTC	CASTERSGAKYEQYF	TRBV28	TRBJ2-7	15	NA	NA
TGTGCCAGCAGCTTAATCAACGAGCAGTACTTC	CASSLINEQYF	TRBV5-5	TRBJ2-7	11	NA	NA
TGTGCCTGGAGTGTTCCGGGGCCCCACAATGAGCAGTTCTTC	CAWSVPGPHNEQFF	TRBV30	TRBJ2-1	14	NA	NA
TGTGCCAGCAGCTTAGTGGACAGGGGGTATGGCTACACCTTC	CASSLVDRGYGYTF	TRBV7-6	TRBJ1-2	14	TRBD1	NA
TGTGCCAGTTGGGACCCAGGAGCTAATGAAAAACTGTTTTTT	CASWDPGANEKLFF	TRBV6-6	TRBJ1-4	14	NA	NA
TGCGCCAGCAGCTTATCGGGGCAGGTTCAAGAGACCCAGTACTTC	CASSLSGQVQETQYF	TRBV5-1	TRBJ2-5	15	NA	NA
TGTGCCAGCCTGGTGCCCGTTGTTCTATGGAGCTACACCTTC	CASLVPVVLWSYTF	TRBV2	TRBJ1-2	14	NA	NA
TGCAGCGTTGAAGATGGAAGGACAGGGGCCTACGAGCAGTACTTC	CSVEDGRTGAYEQYF	TRBV29-1	TRBJ2-7	15	TRBD1	NA
TGCAGCGTTGAAGATGTCGGACAGGGAAGTTGGGCTTTCTTT	CSVEDVGQGSWAFF	TRBV29-1	TRBJ1-1	14	TRBD1	NA
TGTGCCAGCAGCTTTACTTCAGGGGCCGGAAACACCATATATTTT	CASSFTSGAGNTIYF	TRBV3-1/TRBV3-2	TRBJ1-3	15	NA	NA
TGCGCCAGCAGTGACCTAGCGGGAGTGAGTGAGCAGTACTTC	CASSDLAGVSEQYF	TRBV10-2	TRBJ2-7	14	TRBD2	NA
TGTGCCAGCCGCCAGTCCTCTGGAAACACCATATATTTT	CASRQSSGNTIYF	TRBV7-9	TRBJ1-3	13	NA	NA
TGTGCCAGCAGCCCGACTAGCGGACACACCGGGGAGCTGTTTTTT	CASSPTSGHTGELFF	TRBV4-2	TRBJ2-2	15	TRBD2	NA
TGCGCCAGCAGTCATTTTTCGGGGAGCAATGAGCAGTTCTTC	CASSHFSGSNEQFF	TRBV23-1	TRBJ2-1	14	NA	NA
TGTGCCAGCAGTTTACAATTAGTCGGGACTAGCGGGAGAGGAGATGAGCAGTTCTTC	CASSLQLVGTSGRGDEQFF	TRBV28	TRBJ2-1	19	TRBD2	NA
TGTGCCAGCAGTTCATCCATAGCGGGACCTCTTTACGAGCAGTACTTC	CASSSSIAGPLYEQYF	TRBV27	TRBJ2-7	16	TRBD2	NA
TGTGCCAGCAGAAGTCGCAATGAGCAGTTCTTC	CASRSRNEQFF	TRBV6-5	TRBJ2-1	11	NA	once
TGCGCCAGCAGTGAGTCGGTAAGCTCATCCGACGAGCAGTACTTC	CASSESVSSSDEQYF	TRBV10-1	TRBJ2-7	15	NA	NA
TGTGCCACCAGTGGGGCTTTGGGAACTGAAGCTTTCTTT	CATSGALGTEAFF	TRBV24-1	TRBJ1-1	13	NA	NA